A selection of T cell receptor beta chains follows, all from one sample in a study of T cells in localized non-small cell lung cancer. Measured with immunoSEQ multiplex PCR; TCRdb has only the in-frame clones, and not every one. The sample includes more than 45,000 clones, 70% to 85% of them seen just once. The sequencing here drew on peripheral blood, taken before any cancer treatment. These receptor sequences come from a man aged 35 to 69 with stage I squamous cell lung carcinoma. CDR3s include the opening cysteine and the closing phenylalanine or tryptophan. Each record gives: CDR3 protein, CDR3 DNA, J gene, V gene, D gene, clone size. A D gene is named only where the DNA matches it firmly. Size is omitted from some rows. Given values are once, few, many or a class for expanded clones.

CDR3: CAINPQGNTEAFF; DNA: TGTGCCATCAATCCGCAGGGGAACACTGAAGCTTTCTTT; J: TRBJ1-1; V: TRBV10-3; D: .; size: .
CDR3: CASSDTGGQGGYTF; DNA: TGCGCCAGCAGTGACACAGGGGGCCAGGGTGGCTACACCTTC; J: TRBJ1-2; V: TRBV10-2; D: TRBD1; size: few
CDR3: CATLTALTDTQYF; DNA: TGTGCCACGCTGACAGCACTCACAGATACGCAGTATTTT; J: TRBJ2-3; V: TRBV28; D: .; size: .
CDR3: CASQGEVGGSSYEQYF; DNA: TGTGCCAGCCAGGGTGAGGTCGGGGGATCATCCTACGAGCAGTACTTC; J: TRBJ2-7; V: TRBV7-9; D: .; size: .
CDR3: CASSPSLGMNTEAFF; DNA: TGTGCCAGCAGCCCCTCCCTGGGGATGAACACTGAAGCTTTCTTT; J: TRBJ1-1; V: TRBV5-5; D: .; size: many
CDR3: CASSLLGGAGETQYF; DNA: TGTGCCAGCAGTTTATTAGGGGGCGCGGGAGAGACCCAGTACTTC; J: TRBJ2-5; V: TRBV28; D: TRBD1; size: .
CDR3: CASSLSGTSGGATYNEQFF; DNA: TGTGCCAGTAGTTTATCCGGGACTAGCGGGGGGGCGACCTACAATGAGCAGTTCTTC; J: TRBJ2-1; V: TRBV19; D: TRBD2; size: few
CDR3: CASSRDDYQPQHF; DNA: TGTGCCAGCAGCAGGGATGATTATCAGCCCCAGCATTTT; J: TRBJ1-5; V: TRBV2; D: .; size: .
CDR3: CASSESTLAGGPVRRDTQYF; DNA: TGTGCCAGCAGTGAAAGTACCCTAGCGGGGGGCCCTGTAAGGCGAGATACGCAGTATTTT; J: TRBJ2-3; V: TRBV6-1; D: TRBD2; size: .
CDR3: CASSERGVGNSPLHF; DNA: TGTGCCAGCAGTGAACGGGGGGTAGGGAATTCACCCCTCCACTTT; J: TRBJ1-6; V: TRBV6-1; D: .; size: few
CDR3: CASSSGPRNTGELFF; DNA: TGTGCCAGTAGTTCAGGGCCACGAAACACCGGGGAGCTGTTTTTT; J: TRBJ2-2; V: TRBV19; D: .; size: once
CDR3: CASSYSDYEQYF; DNA: TGTGCCAGCAGTTACTCCGATTACGAGCAGTACTTC; J: TRBJ2-7; V: TRBV6-5; D: .; size: few
CDR3: CASSGRGPLYGYTF; DNA: TGTGCCAGCAGTGGCAGAGGGCCCCTCTACGGCTACACCTTC; J: TRBJ1-2; V: TRBV2; D: .; size: once
CDR3: CASSPRFEGVPSGNTIYF; DNA: TGTGCCAGCTCACCACGGTTTGAGGGGGTCCCCTCTGGAAACACCATATATTTT; J: TRBJ1-3; V: TRBV18; D: .; size: .
CDR3: CASSLIGQVQQQFF; DNA: TGTGCCAGCAGTTTAATTGGACAGGTACAGCAGCAGTTCTTC; J: TRBJ2-1; V: TRBV27; D: TRBD1; size: .
CDR3: CASSLEGTGNTEAFF; DNA: TGTGCCAGCAGCTTAGAAGGGACGGGAAACACTGAAGCTTTCTTT; J: TRBJ1-1; V: TRBV7-9; D: .; size: .
CDR3: CASLGTENSPLHF; DNA: TGTGCCAGCTTAGGGACAGAAAATTCACCCCTCCACTTT; J: TRBJ1-6; V: TRBV10-3; D: TRBD1; size: .
CDR3: CASSLEGQGLGYTF; DNA: TGCGCCAGCAGCTTGGAGGGACAGGGCCTAGGCTACACCTTC; J: TRBJ1-2; V: TRBV5-1; D: TRBD1; size: .
CDR3: CASRLGGSNEKLFF; DNA: TGTGCCAGCAGACTGGGAGGCTCTAATGAAAAACTGTTTTTT; J: TRBJ1-4; V: TRBV6-1; D: .; size: .
CDR3: CASSATGDQPQHF; DNA: TGCGCCAGCAGCGCGACAGGGGATCAGCCCCAGCATTTT; J: TRBJ1-5; V: TRBV5-1; D: TRBD1; size: .
CDR3: CASNTGIGNQPQHF; DNA: TGTGCCAGCAACACAGGGATAGGCAATCAGCCCCAGCATTTT; J: TRBJ1-5; V: TRBV19; D: .; size: once
CDR3: CASSYDGYTF; DNA: TGTGCCAGCAGTTACGATGGCTACACCTTC; J: TRBJ1-2; V: TRBV6-1; D: .; size: .
CDR3: CASSQSQLQGRETQYF; DNA: TGCGCCAGCAGCCAATCCCAATTACAGGGGCGAGAGACCCAGTACTTC; J: TRBJ2-5; V: TRBV4-1; D: TRBD1; size: .
CDR3: CASSVDGTDLNTEAFF; DNA: TGTGCCAGCAGCGTAGACGGGACGGACCTTAACACTGAAGCTTTCTTT; J: TRBJ1-1; V: TRBV9; D: .; size: few
CDR3: CAWSRGYDSNQPQHF; DNA: TGTGCCTGGAGCCGGGGCTACGACTCCAATCAGCCCCAGCATTTT; J: TRBJ1-5; V: TRBV30; D: .; size: once
CDR3: CASSQTGTLYF; DNA: TGTGCCAGCAGCCAAACCGGGACACTGTACTTC; J: TRBJ2-5; V: TRBV14; D: .; size: .
CDR3: CASTHAGRAKGSTPLHF; DNA: TGTGCCAGCACCCACGCCGGCCGGGCGAAAGGAAGTACACCCCTCCACTTT; J: TRBJ1-6; V: TRBV6-7; D: .; size: few
CDR3: CASSPEGGGQPQHF; DNA: TGTGCCAGCAGCCCCGAGGGGGGCGGGCAGCCCCAGCATTTT; J: TRBJ1-5; V: TRBV4-2; D: .; size: once
CDR3: CASSQESAGVYNEQFF; DNA: TGCGCCAGCAGCCAAGAGAGCGCGGGGGTTTACAATGAGCAGTTCTTC; J: TRBJ2-1; V: TRBV4-3; D: TRBD2; size: .
CDR3: CASAERTWGYGYTF; DNA: TGTGCCTCAGCCGAAAGGACCTGGGGCTATGGCTACACCTTC; J: TRBJ1-2; V: TRBV6-6; D: .; size: .
CDR3: CASSQEVLAGEITYEQYF; DNA: TGTGCCAGCAGCCAAGAGGTCCTAGCGGGGGAGATAACCTACGAGCAGTACTTC; J: TRBJ2-7; V: TRBV4-2; D: TRBD2; size: once